These T cell receptor beta chains were read from a single sample in a study of OX40 agonist ivuxolimab in advanced cancers. Only in-frame clones appear in the TCRdb table, and some are missing; sequencing was by immunoSEQ multiplex PCR. The data show tens of thousands of clones, 70% to 90% seen once. This sample comprised CD4+ or CD8+ T cells sorted from blood, obtained in a trial of the OX40 agonist ivuxolimab. All receptors come from an adult with an advanced solid tumor such as melanoma, head and neck, liver or kidney cancer. Each CDR3 is given with its conserved first and last residue. D genes are given only for firm matches. Not every row has a clone size; where given, it reads once, few, many or a size class.

j_call d_call clone_size v_call cdr3_nt cdr3_aa
TRBJ2-7 TRBD2 - TRBV9 TGTGCCAGCAGCGTAATGGCGGGAGCTGTCGAGCAGTACTTC CASSVMAGAVEQYF
TRBJ2-5 - once TRBV5-1 TGCGCCAGCAGCTCCATTGATCTAGACCGACAAGAGACCCAGTACTTC CASSSIDLDRQETQYF
TRBJ2-7 - - TRBV27 TGTGCCAGCAGTTTAGGGCCAGTCTACGAGCAGTACTTC CASSLGPVYEQYF
TRBJ1-1 - - TRBV11-3 TGTGCCAGCAGCTTAAGACAGTTGAACACTGAAGCTTTCTTT CASSLRQLNTEAFF
TRBJ1-4 - - TRBV10-3 TGTGCCATCAGTGAGTGGGGCGGTGCAACTAATGAAAAACTGTTTTTT CAISEWGGATNEKLFF
TRBJ2-3 TRBD1 - TRBV27 TGTGCCAGCAGTTTACTCGGACAGGCAACAGATACGCAGTATTTT CASSLLGQATDTQYF
TRBJ1-5 - - TRBV21-1 TGTGCCAGCTCTGGGACAGGCAGGATTAGCAATCAGCCCCAGCATTTT CASSGTGRISNQPQHF
TRBJ2-7 - - TRBV7-6 TGTGCCAGCAGCTTATCCCTAAAAACCTACGAGCAGTACTTC CASSLSLKTYEQYF
TRBJ1-1 - - TRBV19 TGTGCCAGTATTTGGGAGGGGGGCGTAATGAACACTGAAGCTTTCTTT CASIWEGGVMNTEAFF
TRBJ2-1 TRBD2 - TRBV27 TGTGCCAGCAGTTTATATTCCGTAGGGACTAGCGGGAACAATGAGCAGTTCTTC CASSLYSVGTSGNNEQFF
TRBJ2-3 TRBD2 - TRBV27 TGTGCCAGCAGCCCCGGACTAGCGGGAGCATCGGATACGCAGTATTTT CASSPGLAGASDTQYF
TRBJ2-1 - - TRBV5-1 TGCGCCAGCAGCTTGGCGGCAGGGATTTACTACAATGAGCAGTTCTTC CASSLAAGIYYNEQFF
TRBJ1-1 - once TRBV5-1 TGCGCCAGCAGCTTGGACGGCAAAGGAGCTTTCTTT CASSLDGKGAFF
TRBJ2-2 TRBD2 - TRBV27 TGTGCCAGCAGTATCCAGCGGGAGATCGGCACCGGGGAGCTGTTTTTT CASSIQREIGTGELFF
TRBJ2-1 TRBD2 - TRBV6-5 TGTGCCAGCAGACCCAGCGGGAGGGGTTACAATGAGCAGTTCTTC CASRPSGRGYNEQFF
TRBJ1-2 TRBD1 few TRBV7-9 TGTGCCAGCAGCTCGACAGGGGCAGGAGGCTACACCTTC CASSSTGAGGYTF
TRBJ1-3 - - TRBV27 TGTGCCAGCAGTTTAGATCAGGGAAGGGCCCGACCCTCTGGAAACACCATATATTTT CASSLDQGRARPSGNTIYF
TRBJ2-7 TRBD2 - TRBV4-3 TGCGCCAGCAGCCCCGGGACTAGCGGTTTCTACGAGCAGTACTTC CASSPGTSGFYEQYF
TRBJ2-6 TRBD1 - TRBV19 TGTGCCAGTAGCCTCGACAGGGGGCCTGGGGCCAACGTCCTGACTTTC CASSLDRGPGANVLTF
TRBJ2-1 TRBD2 - TRBV19 TGTGCCAGTAGTATAGGGACTAGAAATGAGCAGTTCTTC CASSIGTRNEQFF
TRBJ2-7 - - TRBV4-2 TGTGCCAGCAGCCCTAGGGCCTACGGGGGCGACGAGCAGTACTTC CASSPRAYGGDEQYF
TRBJ2-6 - - TRBV19 TGTGCCAGTAGTCCGCAGGGTGCCGGGGCCAACGTCCTGACTTTC CASSPQGAGANVLTF
TRBJ2-1 TRBD1 - TRBV7-6 TGTGCCAGCAGCGACACAGGGGGAGGAGACAATGAGCAGTTCTTC CASSDTGGGDNEQFF
TRBJ2-5 - - TRBV10-1 TGCGCCAGCAGTGAACCCGGTAGGGACAAAGAGACCCAGTACTTC CASSEPGRDKETQYF
TRBJ2-3 - - TRBV7-8 TGTGCCAGCAGCTTCACAGGGATGGGAACAGATACGCAGTATTTT CASSFTGMGTDTQYF
TRBJ1-5 TRBD1 - TRBV27 TGTGCCAGCAGTTCTACAGGGGCTGGCAATCAGCCCCAGCATTTT CASSSTGAGNQPQHF
TRBJ1-1 TRBD1 - TRBV9 TGTGCCAGCAGCGTGACCTCCGGGACAGTGAACACTGAAGCTTTCTTT CASSVTSGTVNTEAFF
TRBJ2-7 - - TRBV5-6 TGTGCCAGCAGCTTGGGGAATAGCGTGCACGAGCAGTACTTC CASSLGNSVHEQYF
TRBJ1-1 - few TRBV28 TGTGCCAGCAGTTTCTCGTGGACTGAAGCTTTCTTT CASSFSWTEAFF
TRBJ2-7 TRBD1 once TRBV6-5 TGTGCCAGCAGTCTCGGACAGGGCCCCTACGAGCAGTACTTC CASSLGQGPYEQYF
TRBJ1-4 - - TRBV6-6 TGTGCCAGCAGTTACTGGTTCAGGGCTAATGAAAAACTGTTTTTT CASSYWFRANEKLFF
TRBJ1-5 - - TRBV6-6 TGTGCCAGCAGTTACTCGAGAGGCGAGGGACAGCCCCAGCATTTT CASSYSRGEGQPQHF
TRBJ2-3 - - TRBV5-1 TGCGCCAGCAGCTTGGGACTGGATACGCGGTATTTT CASSLGLDTRYF
TRBJ1-1 - medium-sized TRBV28 TGTGCCAGCAGTTTATCTGGTGGCACTGAAGCTTTCTTT CASSLSGGTEAFF
TRBJ1-5 - - TRBV6-6 TGTGCCAGCAGTTACCTGACAGTTCAGCCCCAGCATTTT CASSYLTVQPQHF
TRBJ1-2 - - TRBV12-5 TGTGCTAGTGGTTGGCCACAGGGCCCTTATGGCTACACCTTC CASGWPQGPYGYTF
TRBJ2-5 - - TRBV7-6 TGTGCCAGCAGCTCCGACACGCCTCGGACCCAGTACTTC CASSSDTPRTQYF
TRBJ2-5 - - TRBV7-6 TGTGCCAGCAGCTTAGAAAATGTGGAGACCCAGTACTTC CASSLENVETQYF
TRBJ2-7 TRBD1 once TRBV6-1 TGTGCCAGCAGCTTTCTGGACAGGGCCTACGAGCAGTACTTC CASSFLDRAYEQYF
TRBJ2-1 - - TRBV27 TGTGCCAGCACTTGGGACGGCTCCTACAATGAGCAGTTCTTC CASTWDGSYNEQFF
TRBJ1-2 - - TRBV27 TGTGCCAGCAGAGGTCCGAACAGGGAGGGCTATGGCTACACCTTC CASRGPNREGYGYTF
TRBJ2-6 - once TRBV5-4 TGTGCCAGCAGTGAGGGTAGAATGGGCTGGGCCAACGTCCTGACTTTC CASSEGRMGWANVLTF
TRBJ1-5 - - TRBV6-6 TGTGCCAGCAGCTACCTCGGGACTTCAAACAATCAGCCCCAGCATTTT CASSYLGTSNNQPQHF
TRBJ2-1 - - TRBV5-6 TGTGCCAGCAGCCCCGTAGCGATGAGCTCCTACAATGAGCAGTTCTTC CASSPVAMSSYNEQFF
TRBJ2-3 TRBD2 - TRBV4-1 TGCGCCAGCAGCCAAGAGGTGGGAGGGGATGGAGATACGCAGTATTTT CASSQEVGGDGDTQYF
TRBJ2-2 - - TRBV18 TGTGCCAGCTCACCACCGAACAGCCCGAACACCGGGGAGCTGTTTTTT CASSPPNSPNTGELFF
TRBJ2-1 - - TRBV25-1 TGTGCCAGCAGTTGGGCGGGCCCCTCCTACAATGAGCAGTTCTTC CASSWAGPSYNEQFF
TRBJ2-1 - - TRBV9 TGTGCCAGCAGCATAAACCCCGTAGAGGAGCAGTTCTTC CASSINPVEEQFF
TRBJ1-2 - - TRBV27 TGTGCCAGTAAGCTACAGGGTTATGACTATGGCTACACCTTC CASKLQGYDYGYTF
TRBJ2-5 - - TRBV7-2 TGTGCCAGCAGCACCCTCGGCAGGGCGGCCGAGACCCAGTACTTC CASSTLGRAAETQYF
TRBJ2-7 - - TRBV30 TGTGCCTGGAGTGTGTCGGCGGTAGAGCAGTACTTC CAWSVSAVEQYF
TRBJ1-1 TRBD1 once TRBV10-3 TGTGCCGTCCTTATCACAGGGGAAGGAAACACTGAAGCTTTCTTT CAVLITGEGNTEAFF